Reported below is one TCR beta chain. Trimming took 7 bases from V and 5 from J; bases not matched to a gene: 5. The length of the CDR3 is 13 residues. CDR1 and CDR2 (germline): SEHNR, FQNEAQ (reference sequence). The sample belongs to a study of technical replicates of blood from a handful of donors. TCRdb's copy holds only in-frame clones and misses some; the assay was immunoSEQ multiplex PCR. The sample includes 85,000 to 100,000 clones, nearly 97% of them seen just once. The genes are TRBV7-9 and TRBJ2-1, with 7 bases matching TRBD2. The TCR originated in a human donor in good health. The sample was T cells isolated from PBMCs. The CDR3 reads CASIKTSNNEQFF. DNA for the CDR3: TGTGCCAGCATTAAGACTAGCAACAATGAGCAGTTCTTC.